The 19 T cell receptor beta chains reported below all come from one sample, sequenced in a study of identical twins. TCRdb re-called the 5' RACE reads through MiXCR, storing one row per CDR3 protein. The sample gives hundreds of thousands of distinct CDR3 sequences, 5.5% to 6.5% of which show up once; 1.5% to 2% is in the top ten. Material for sequencing was naive T cells sorted from blood. The receptors were gathered from a man aged 18 to 30 in good health.

The sample holds many counts of this clonotype. This chain connects TRBV9 to TRBJ2-7; 8 nucleotides match TRBD1. The CDR3 consists of 15 residues. V shed 2 bases and J 1 base; nucleotides not matched to a gene: 5. Germline lookup yields CDR1 SGDLS and CDR2 YYNGEE. CDR3 in DNA: TGTGCCAGCAGCGTCCGTGGGACAGGATCCTACGAGCAGTACTTC. This gives the protein CASSVRGTGSYEQYF.

In nucleotides, the CDR3 is TGCGCCAGCAGCTCCGAGGGGGGTTCCAGTGCCCACGAGCAGTACGTC. This gives the protein CASSSEGGSSAHEQYV. This rearrangement joins TRBV5-1 to TRBJ2-7; D may correspond to TRBD1 or TRBD2 (6 bases each). Germline-derived CDR1 and CDR2 are SGHRS and YFSETQ. V was trimmed by 3 bases and J by 5 bases, leaving 21 bases between them. There are 16 residues in the CDR3.

This clonotype appeared many times. In nucleotides, the CDR3 is TGCAGCGGAACGCAGGGGTCCGCCTATGGCTACACCTTC. Encoded protein: CSGTQGSAYGYTF. V is TRBV29-1 and J is TRBJ1-2; a possible D gene is TRBD1 (6 bases). Germline CDR1 is SQVTM and CDR2 is ANQGSEA. V lost 7 bases and J 4 bases, leaving 16 bases between the germline ends. This CDR3 has 13 amino acids.

This clonotype was observed a few times. The rearrangement links TRBV6-1 to TRBJ1-3; tentatively, D is TRBD1 (5 bases). The CDR3 spans 14 residues. Per the germline V gene, CDR1 is MNHNS and CDR2 is SASEGT. Trimming cost V 5 bases and J 4 bases, with 12 bases left between them. The CDR3 DNA follows: TGTGCCAGCAGTAGGGACGGGGCGGGAAACACCATATATTTT. It translates to CASSRDGAGNTIYF.

This clonotype showed up many times. The chain uses TRBV20-1 and TRBJ2-3; D unclear. The V end lost 5 bases, the J end lost 0 bases, and 15 bases lay between the germline ends. Germline values: CDR1 DFQATT, CDR2 SNEGSKA (reference sequence). This CDR3 has 15 amino acids. The CDR3 loop reads CSAPGPKGSTDTQYF. For the CDR3, the DNA is TGCAGTGCTCCTGGGCCCAAAGGTAGCACAGATACGCAGTATTTT.

This sequence joins TRBV6-1 and TRBJ2-5; 13 bases are shared with TRBD2. CDR1 and CDR2 (germline): MNHNS, SASEGT. The trim removed 5 bases at V and 4 bases at J, leaving 7 bases unmatched. The CDR3 runs to 16 residues. The CDR3 reads CASSPVGLAGRETQYF. The DNA of the CDR3 is TGTGCCAGCAGTCCTGTGGGACTAGCGGGAAGAGAGACCCAGTACTTC.

Ten or more counts support this clonotype. This chain joins TRBV12-3 or TRBV12-4 and TRBJ1-5; D is unresolved. The V gene lost 5 bases and the J gene lost 15 bases, with 23 bases spanning the gap. CDR3 length equals 14 residues. CDR3 loop: CASSQTPTPCVGHF. In nucleotides, the CDR3 is TGTGCCAGCAGTCAAACTCCGACCCCTTGCGTAGGGCATTTT.

This clonotype has at least ten counts. This chain links TRBV14 with TRBJ2-1; D gene uncertain. CDR3 length: 13 amino acids. Germline lookup yields CDR1 SGHDN and CDR2 FVKESK. V lost 2 bases and J 6 bases, leaving 8 bases between the germline ends. The CDR3 loop is CASSQRSFNEQFF. The CDR3 coding sequence is TGTGCCAGCAGCCAAAGGTCTTTCAATGAGCAGTTCTTC.

This chain uses TRBV18 with TRBJ2-3; either TRBD1 or TRBD2 may fit D (5 bases each). V was pared by 0 bases and J by 1 base, with 23 bases between. Germline V gene sequence: CDR1 KGHSH, CDR2 LQKENI. The length of the CDR3 is 20 residues. CDR3: CASSPPKGPEVEDGTDTQYF. The CDR3 DNA reads TGTGCCAGCTCACCACCGAAGGGACCGGAGGTAGAGGACGGCACAGATACGCAGTATTTT.

This clonotype was seen many times. The rearrangement links TRBV20-1 to TRBJ1-1, with unresolved D. Trimming took 4 bases from V and 8 from J, leaving 14 bases between them. This CDR3 is built from 12 residues. CDR1 is DFQATT, CDR2 SNEGSKA, per germline (reference sequence). CDR3 in DNA: TGCAGTGCTAAACTACACGTATTAGAAGCTTTCTTT. As protein: CSAKLHVLEAFF.

In its sample, this clonotype was seen a few times. The rearrangement links TRBV20-1 to TRBJ1-6; D gene uncertain. Trimming stripped 1 base from V and 8 bases from J, with 6 bases between. Germline loops: CDR1 DFQATT, CDR2 SNEGSKA (reference sequence). The CDR3 has 12 residues. CDR3 loop: CSARVSDSPLHF. CDR3 coding DNA: TGCAGTGCTAGAGTTAGCGATTCACCCCTCCACTTT.

This chain links TRBV7-9 with TRBJ2-1; D may be TRBD2 (6 bases). Germline CDR1 is SEHNR and CDR2 is FQNEAQ (reference sequence). Trimming left V 0 bases short and J 8 bases short, with 11 bases between. CDR3 length: 14 amino acids. CDR3 sequence (DNA): TGTGCCAGCAGCTTAGCGGGAGGAAATGATGAGCAGTTCTTC. This gives the protein CASSLAGGNDEQFF.

A remark on this clonotype: A read error may be the cause here, since a much bigger clone is one base away. The chain uses TRBV10-3 and TRBJ2-7, with D perhaps TRBD1 or TRBD2 (5 bases each). The CDR3 consists of 13 residues. In germline, CDR1 is ENHRY, CDR2 SYGVKD. Trimming took off 10 bases at V and 10 bases at J, with 23 bases between the two ends. The CDR3 bases are TGTGCCACCGGGACGGATGGGGCGCAGGGACAGTACTTC. Its translation: CATGTDGAQGQYF.

V and J are TRBV9 and TRBJ2-1; D is possibly TRBD2 (6 bases). The CDR3 totals 15 residues. Germline V gene lookup returns CDR1 SGDLS and CDR2 YYNGEE. Between the trimmed V and J ends, which lost 0 bases and 5 bases, there was a span of 12 bases. This CDR3 is CASSVGPTSHNEQFF. Here the CDR3 DNA reads TGTGCCAGCAGCGTAGGCCCGACTAGTCACAATGAGCAGTTCTTC.

This clonotype was seen at least ten times. The V call is TRBV3-1, the J call TRBJ2-1; TRBD1 is a possible D gene (5 bases). The CDR3 covers 13 residues. Trimming took 0 bases from V and 15 from J, leaving 15 bases between them. Germline CDR1 is LGHDT and CDR2 is YNNKEL (reference sequence). The CDR3 loop is CASSQDRQGHRFF. The CDR3 bases are TGTGCCAGCAGCCAAGATCGGCAGGGCCATCGGTTCTTC.

There are a few counts of this clonotype. This chain links TRBV11-1 with TRBJ2-4, with 9 positions matching TRBD2. This CDR3 has 18 residues. V lost 0 bases, J lost 3 bases, and 9 bases stayed unmatched. Germline V CDR1 and CDR2: SGHAT, FQDESV (reference sequence). The CDR3 DNA reads TGTGCCAGCAGCTTAGCGGCGGGAGGGCCTCCACACAAAAACATTCAGTACTTC. This gives the protein CASSLAAGGPPHKNIQYF.

This clonotype was seen more than once but under ten times. The rearrangement links TRBV24-1 to TRBJ2-2, with D unclear. V was clipped by 9 bases and J by 1 base, with 11 bases between them. The CDR3 is 14 residues long. CDR1 is KGHDR and CDR2 is SFDVKD in the germline V gene. This CDR3 reads CATALSGNTGELFF. The CDR3 DNA reads as TGTGCCACCGCCCTCTCCGGGAACACCGGGGAGCTGTTTTTT.

This clonotype was detected only once. The gene calls are TRBV18 and TRBJ1-5; the D gene is possibly TRBD1 (6 bases). In germline, CDR1 is KGHSH, CDR2 LQKENI. V was shortened by 4 bases and J by 5 bases, with 15 bases between the two germline ends. The CDR3 runs to 15 residues. The CDR3 region is CASSLRGGADQPQHF. CDR3 in DNA: TGTGCCAGCTCACTCAGAGGGGGGGCGGATCAGCCCCAGCATTTT.

In this sample, this clonotype turned up a few times. The chain recombines TRBV4-3 with TRBJ1-5, with a weak D call TRBD1 (6 bases). V lost 1 base to trimming and J lost 2 bases, with 15 bases between them. Germline V CDR1 and CDR2: LGHNA, YSLEER. The CDR3 runs 17 residues. The CDR3 DNA sequence: TGCGCCAGCAGCCAAGGGGGAGGGGGGCTCGGCAATCAGCCCCAGCATTTT. This gives the protein CASSQGGGGLGNQPQHF.